The 22 T cell receptor beta chains in this list originate from one sample, sequenced in a study of glioma-infiltrating T cells after dendritic cell vaccination. Using immunoSEQ multiplex PCR, the repertoire was profiled, and TCRdb retains in-frame clones only, with some absent. The table has tens of thousands of clones, 75% to 90% seen once. Sample time point: after dendritic cell vaccination, including at tumor progression/relapse. The material sequenced was blood, taken after dendritic cell vaccination. The receptors stem from a human donor with glioblastoma.

This sequence joins TRBV11-2 and TRBJ2-1, with 10 bases aligning to TRBD2. This CDR3 comprises 14 residues. J was trimmed by 6 bases and V by 5 bases; bases with no gene match: 4. Germline-derived CDR1 and CDR2 are SGHAT and FQNNGV. The CDR3, as DNA: TGTGCCAGCAGCGCGGGACTAGCGTTCAATGAGCAGTTCTTC. Protein sequence: CASSAGLAFNEQFF.

The genes are TRBV19 and TRBJ1-5; D is unclear. Germline assignment: CDR1 LNHDA and CDR2 SQIVND (reference sequence). Trimming took off 3 bases at V and 8 bases at J, with 8 bases between the two ends. The CDR3 consists of 12 residues. CDR3 protein: CASSIPGEPQHF. CDR3 nucleotides: TGTGCCAGTAGTATCCCGGGTGAGCCCCAGCATTTT. Using reference TRBV19 and TRBJ1-5 for the parts outside the CDR3, the full variable domain is DGGITQSPKYLFRKEGQNVTLSCEQNLNHDAMYWYRQDPGQGLRLIYYSQIVNDFQKGDIAEGYSVSREKKESFPLTVTSAQKNPTAFYLCASSIPGEPQHFGDGTRLSIL.

The rearrangement uses TRBV7-9 and TRBJ2-7; D not certain. The length of the CDR3 is 11 residues. Trimming pared 3 bases from V and 4 bases from J, leaving 4 bases between. The germline CDR1 and CDR2 sequences are SEHNR and FQNEAQ (reference sequence). CDR3 DNA sequence: TGTGCCAGCAGCTTGTCATACGAGCAGTACTTC. This codes for CASSLSYEQYF.

The gene calls are TRBV9 and TRBJ2-1, with 9 bases that match TRBD2. Germline CDR1 SGDLS, CDR2 YYNGEE. Trimming removed 0 bases from V and 8 bases from J; junction bases left unmatched: 9. The CDR3 length is 16 residues. The CDR3, as DNA: TGTGCCAGCAGCGTAGGGACTAGCGATTTTATGGATGAGCAGTTCTTC. Protein sequence: CASSVGTSDFMDEQFF.

This chain connects TRBV6-1 to TRBJ2-1; 14 bases align to TRBD2. The V gene's germline CDR1 is MNHNS and CDR2 SASEGT. V dropped 6 bases and J dropped 6; count of bases not matched to a gene: 1. This CDR3 has 14 residues. In DNA, the CDR3 is TGTGCCAGCAGGGGACTAGCGGGGGTCAATGAGCAGTTCTTC. As protein: CASRGLAGVNEQFF.

This chain connects TRBV15 to TRBJ2-1; weak D call: TRBD2 (5 bases). The germline V and J ends were trimmed by 0 bases and 0 bases, with 12 bases remaining between them. Germline V gene sequence: CDR1 LNHNV, CDR2 YYDKDF (reference sequence). The CDR3 spans 17 residues. This CDR3 is CATSRERTGSSYNEQFF. The DNA of the CDR3 is TGTGCCACCAGCAGAGAAAGGACGGGGAGCTCCTACAATGAGCAGTTCTTC. Full variable domain (missing parts from reference TRBV15 and TRBJ2-1): DAMVIQNPRYQVTQFGKPVTLSCSQTLNHNVMYWYQQKSSQAPKLLFHYYDKDFNNEADTPDNFQSRRPNTSFCFLDIRSPGLGDTAMYLCATSRERTGSSYNEQFFGPGTRLTVL.

The V and J genes are TRBV29-1 and TRBJ2-5; 8 bases are shared with TRBD2. V dropped 5 bases and J dropped 0; count of bases not matched to a gene: 5. The CDR3 sequence is 14 residues long. From germline, CDR1 is SQVTM and CDR2 ANQGSEA. CDR3 region: CSVSGGGNQETQYF. CDR3 in DNA: TGCAGCGTTAGTGGCGGGGGGAACCAAGAGACCCAGTACTTC.

The chain employs TRBV18 and TRBJ1-5, with 10 bases aligning to TRBD1. This CDR3 comprises 15 residues. Unmatched junction bases numbered 8, after V lost 6 bases and J lost 6 bases. CDR1 and CDR2 from the germline V gene are KGHSH and LQKENI. In DNA form, the CDR3 reads TGTGCCAGCTCTCCCGGGACAGGGGAGAGTCAGCCCCAGCATTTT. It is translated as CASSPGTGESQPQHF.

A few counts support this clone. The J gene is TRBJ2-1, the V gene TRBV2; 10 bases are a match to TRBD2. The CDR3 has 23 residues. V trimming: 8 bases; J trimming: 6 bases; junction bases outside the gene matches: 34. CDR1 and CDR2 (germline): SNHLY, FYNNEI. The DNA for the CDR3 is TGTGCCAGCTTAATTCCCGGAAACCTAGCGGGAGCTTATCCGTTCAGTTTGGGCAATGAGCAGTTCTTC. Translated, it gives CASLIPGNLAGAYPFSLGNEQFF.

J is TRBJ2-3 and V is TRBV5-4; 8 bases match TRBD1. Trimming at V came to 4 bases and at J to 9 bases, leaving 16 bases not matched to a gene. The CDR3 extends over 16 amino acids. The V gene's germline CDR1 is SGHNT and CDR2 YYREEE (reference sequence). The CDR3 DNA sequence: TGTGCCAGCAGCGCGCTTGGGACAGGTGGCCCAGGGACGCAGTATTTT. Its protein is CASSALGTGGPGTQYF.

The rearrangement uses TRBV6-5 and TRBJ1-2; D is uncertain. The V end was cut by 5 bases, the J end by 3 bases, with 13 bases between. The germline CDR1 and CDR2 sequences are MNHEY and SVGAGI. This CDR3 spans 14 amino acids. CDR3 protein: CASSSTGIHYGYTF. As DNA, the CDR3 is TGTGCCAGCAGTAGTACCGGGATCCACTATGGCTACACCTTC.

The chain uses TRBV6-1 and TRBJ1-5; possibly TRBD1 for D (6 bases). This CDR3 is built from 14 residues. Trimming stripped 3 bases from V and 3 bases from J, with 9 bases between. The germline V gene has CDR1 MNHNS and CDR2 SASEGT. CDR3 sequence (DNA): TGTGCCAGCAGTGAGACAGGAACCAATCAGCCCCAGCATTTT. Translated, it gives CASSETGTNQPQHF.

The chain employs TRBV29-1 and TRBJ1-5, with D possibly matching TRBD1 (6 bases). CDR1 and CDR2 (germline): SQVTM, ANQGSEA. The CDR3 consists of 13 residues. V was shortened by 6 bases and J by 4 bases, with 13 bases between the two germline ends. The chain's CDR3 is CSVRTELNQPQHF. Here the CDR3 DNA reads TGCAGCGTGAGGACAGAACTAAATCAGCCCCAGCATTTT.

This clone appeared a few times. The rearrangement uses TRBV5-6 and TRBJ1-5, with D unresolved. Trimming cost V 4 bases and J 0 bases, with 14 bases left between them. The CDR3 has 16 amino acids. Germline lookup yields CDR1 SGHDT and CDR2 YYEEEE. This CDR3 is CASSTFAGYSNQPQHF. The CDR3 nucleotides are TGTGCCAGCAGCACCTTCGCGGGCTATAGCAATCAGCCCCAGCATTTT.

This clone was picked up a small number of times. This rearrangement joins TRBV14 to TRBJ2-3, with D tentatively TRBD2 (6 bases). This CDR3 spans 11 amino acids. CDR1 SGHDN and CDR2 FVKESK come from the germline V gene. The V end lost 2 bases, the J end lost 14 bases, and 11 bases lay between the germline ends. DNA of the CDR3: TGTGCCAGCAGCCAACGGGAGTACCGGTATTTT. It translates to CASSQREYRYF.

The V call is TRBV18, the J call TRBJ2-6; D not certain. This CDR3 comprises 16 residues. CDR1 and CDR2 from the germline V gene are KGHSH and LQKENI. V lost 0 bases to trimming and J lost 2 bases, with 8 bases between them. CDR3 sequence: CASSPPRSTGANVLTF. DNA of the CDR3: TGTGCCAGCTCACCACCTCGGAGTACTGGGGCCAACGTCCTGACTTTC.

This chain uses TRBV29-1 with TRBJ1-2; D remains unclear. Germline CDR1 and CDR2: SQVTM and ANQGSEA. Trimming removed 2 bases from V and 4 bases from J, with 17 bases in between. This CDR3 contains 15 residues. DNA of the CDR3: TGCAGCGTTGAAATTTTTCGACGGGGTGGCTATGGCTACACCTTC. Its translation: CSVEIFRRGGYGYTF.

The chain links TRBV20-1 to TRBJ1-2, with D uncertain. Germline CDR1 and CDR2: DFQATT and SNEGSKA (reference sequence). The V end lost 6 bases, the J end lost 10 bases, and 15 bases lay between the germline ends. CDR3 length equals 11 residues. CDR3 loop: CSAVSDRHYTF. CDR3 bases: TGCAGTGCCGTGAGCGACCGGCACTACACCTTC.

In its sample, this clone was seen a few times. The genes are TRBV5-1 and TRBJ1-5, with TRBD1 identical over 8 bases. Trimming cost V 4 bases and J 3 bases; bases outside gene matches: 3. Germline loops: CDR1 SGHRS, CDR2 YFSETQ. The CDR3 has 14 amino acids. The CDR3 reads CASSPDRVNQPQHF. The CDR3 coding sequence is TGCGCCAGCAGCCCGGACAGGGTCAATCAGCCCCAGCATTTT.

This sequence joins TRBV6-1 and TRBJ1-5; 10 nucleotides agree with TRBD1. The V segment lost 8 bases and the J segment 4 bases; nucleotides outside the gene matches: 8. This CDR3 spans 15 amino acids. CDR1 MNHNS and CDR2 SASEGT come from the germline V gene. DNA of the CDR3: TGTGCCAGCGAACCAACGGACAGGGGGAATCAGCCCCAGCATTTT. Amino acids: CASEPTDRGNQPQHF.

CDR3 sequence (DNA): TGTGCCAGTAGTAGCACCCGGGACATCTCTAGCACAGATACGCAGTATTTT. Its translation: CASSSTRDISSTDTQYF. This rearrangement joins TRBV19 to TRBJ2-3, with D perhaps TRBD1 (6 bases). The V gene's germline CDR1 is LNHDA and CDR2 SQIVND (reference sequence). V lost 4 bases, J lost 0 bases, and 17 bases lay in between. The CDR3 length is 17 residues.

The chain is built from TRBV7-8 and TRBJ1-2; no reliable D call. V was clipped by 5 bases and J by 4 bases, with 14 bases between them. Germline V lookup: CDR1 SGHVS, CDR2 FQNEAQ. CDR3 length: 14 residues. Here the CDR3 reads CASSLPGGTYGYTF. The CDR3 coding sequence is TGTGCCAGCAGCCTCCCCGGAGGAACCTATGGCTACACCTTC.